This section outlines one T cell receptor beta chain sequence together with its context. The data were taken from a study of CD8+ T cells in alopecia areata. Treatment noted: oral pan-JAK inhibitor, 5-10 mg twice daily. Sorting of PBMCs yielded the CD4+ and CD8+ T cells. Sequencing relied on a cDNA template that was reverse transcribed from extracted RNA. TCRdb's copy holds only in-frame clones and misses some; the assay was immunoSEQ multiplex PCR. The sample consists of roughly 92,000 clones, about 70% of them appearing once. Specimen: CD8+ T cells sorted from blood, collected at approximately week 42, from a patient treated with tofacitinib. The clonotype comes from a human donor with alopecia areata.

For the CDR3, the DNA is TGTGCCAGCAGCTCGGTCCCGAACACTGAAGCTTTCTTT. Encoded protein: CASSSVPNTEAFF. The V and J genes are TRBV9 and TRBJ1-1; unclear D gene. Germline lookup yields CDR1 SGDLS and CDR2 YYNGEE. The CDR3 totals 13 residues. Trimming left V 4 bases short and J 1 base short, with 8 bases between.